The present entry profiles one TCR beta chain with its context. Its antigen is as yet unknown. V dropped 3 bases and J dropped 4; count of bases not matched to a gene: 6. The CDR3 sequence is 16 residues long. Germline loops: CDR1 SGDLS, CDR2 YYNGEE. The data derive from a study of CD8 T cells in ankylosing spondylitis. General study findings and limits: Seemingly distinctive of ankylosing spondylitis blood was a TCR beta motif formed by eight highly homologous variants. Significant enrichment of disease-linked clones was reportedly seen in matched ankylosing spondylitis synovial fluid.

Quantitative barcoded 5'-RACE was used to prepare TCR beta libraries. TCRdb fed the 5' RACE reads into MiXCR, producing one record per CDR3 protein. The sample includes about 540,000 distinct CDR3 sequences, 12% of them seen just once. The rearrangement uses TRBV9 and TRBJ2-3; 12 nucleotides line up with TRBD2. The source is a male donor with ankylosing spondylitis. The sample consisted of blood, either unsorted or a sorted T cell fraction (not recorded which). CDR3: CASSAKLAGGADTQYF. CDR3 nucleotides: TGTGCCAGCAGCGCTAAGCTAGCGGGAGGGGCAGATACGCAGTATTTT.